This T cell receptor (beta chain) was recovered during a study of T cells after yellow fever vaccination. Study background: Those fractions that held only low numbers of cells were prepared using the SMART-Seq v4 Ultra Low Input RNA kit.

CDR1 and CDR2 from the germline V gene are MNHEY and SMNVEV (reference sequence). V lost 2 bases and J 0 bases, leaving 11 bases between the germline ends. The CDR3 spans 17 residues. Broader study findings: It was a weaker secondary response, yet one that peaked faster, at day 5 versus 15.

In its sample, this clonotype was seen a few times. Its antigen is not known. Template-switching 5'RACE yielded the TCR cDNA; a universal primer site and UMIs were added in the process. One entry per CDR3 protein results from TCRdb running MiXCR on the 5' RACE reads. The sample lists around 360,000 distinct CDR3 sequences, around 10% occurring once. The source material was PBMCs, sampled on the day of the first yellow fever vaccination. The source of this sequence is a young man who received the YFV17D yellow fever vaccine. The chain has TRBV27 and TRBJ1-6, with D perhaps matching TRBD1 (5 bases). The CDR3 DNA reads as TGTGCCAGCAGTTTACTGGGACTCGGCTCCTATAATTCACCCCTCCACTTT. Translating gives CASSLLGLGSYNSPLHF.